A single sample gave rise to the 16 T cell receptor beta chains below, sequenced in a study of response to subunit inactivated influenza vaccine. TCRdb re-called the RT-PCR reads with MiXCR, one entry per CDR3 protein. The sample includes a few hundred thousand distinct CDR3 sequences, around 11% seen only once; the top ten take approximately 10%. This sample was also put to use in a study of T cells expressing NK-cell markers. As reported in that work: TCR beta cDNA was made by 5'RACE template switching with UMIs.

The sequencing used PBMCs from blood, collected on the day of vaccination. These receptors all come from a man aged 50 or older who received an inactivated influenza vaccine.

This clonotype was seen at least ten times. The chain has TRBV20-1 and TRBJ2-5; possibly TRBD1 for D (6 bases). The CDR3 runs 14 residues. Germline values: CDR1 DFQATT, CDR2 SNEGSKA (reference sequence). Trimming took 7 bases from V and 0 from J, leaving 15 bases between them. The CDR3 sequence is CSGRWGHNQETQYF. The CDR3 DNA sequence: TGCAGTGGCCGTTGGGGACACAACCAAGAGACCCAGTACTTC.

The rearrangement joins TRBV4-1 to TRBJ2-1, with TRBD2 matching 9 bases. Germline loops: CDR1 MGHRA, CDR2 YSYEKL. The J segment lost 9 bases and the V segment lost 0 bases, leaving 9 bases of the junction unmatched. The CDR3 consists of 16 residues. In DNA form, the CDR3 reads TGCGCCAGCAGCCAAGATGTGCGGGGGGGCCACGGTGAGCAGTTCTTC. It is translated as CASSQDVRGGHGEQFF.

This sequence joins TRBV20-1 and TRBJ1-5; D not resolved. The V and J ends lost 3 bases and 11 bases respectively, with 17 bases between them. CDR1 and CDR2 (germline): DFQATT, SNEGSKA (reference sequence). The length of the CDR3 is 13 residues. The chain's CDR3 is CSASLADTRSQHF. The DNA for the CDR3 is TGCAGTGCTAGCTTGGCGGATACTAGGTCCCAGCATTTT.

The rearrangement joins TRBV9 to TRBJ2-7, with D possibly TRBD2 on 5 matching bases. Germline lookup yields CDR1 SGDLS and CDR2 YYNGEE. The CDR3 runs to 15 residues. Trimming took 0 bases from V and 4 from J, leaving 14 bases between them. DNA of the CDR3: TGTGCCAGCAGCGTAGAAAGCGGAGGACCTTACGAGCAGTACTTC. Translation gives CASSVESGGPYEQYF. Full variable domain (missing parts from reference TRBV9 and TRBJ2-7): DSGVTQTPKHLITATGQRVTLRCSPRSGDLSVYWYQQSLDQGLQFLIQYYNGEERAKGNILERFSAQQFPDLHSELNLSSLELGDSALYFCASSVESGGPYEQYFGPGTRLTVT.

This clonotype was counted between two and nine times. The rearrangement uses TRBV4-1 and TRBJ2-3; 9 nucleotides agree with TRBD2. The CDR3 length is 17 residues. V dropped 0 bases and J dropped 3; count of bases not matched to a gene: 7. The germline V gene has CDR1 MGHRA and CDR2 YSYEKL. This CDR3 is CASSQERGGFWTDTQYF. Written as DNA, the CDR3 is TGCGCCAGCAGCCAAGAGCGGGGGGGCTTCTGGACAGATACGCAGTATTTT.

In this sample, this clonotype turned up a few times. V gene TRBV20-1 combines with J gene TRBJ2-5, with a tentative D call TRBD2 (6 bases). This CDR3 region has 12 residues. Germline V lookup: CDR1 DFQATT, CDR2 SNEGSKA (reference sequence). Trimming took off 6 bases at V and 5 bases at J, with 13 bases between the two ends. DNA of the CDR3: TGCAGTGCCCAAGACCGGGGGGAGACCCAGTACTTC. This translates into CSAQDRGETQYF.

The chain recombines TRBV18 with TRBJ2-7, with 7 bases fitting TRBD2. V gave up 2 bases and J gave up 6 bases; unmatched junction bases: 10. Looked up from germline, CDR1 is KGHSH and CDR2 is LQKENI. CDR3 length equals 15 residues. CDR3 region: CASSPKLGGTPEQYF. The CDR3 coding sequence is TGTGCCAGCTCACCAAAGCTGGGGGGGACTCCCGAGCAGTACTTC.

This clonotype was counted a few times. The CDR3 DNA reads TGTGCCAGCAGCCAAGACTATGGACAGGGTAGGAAGCAGTACTTC. Its translation is CASSQDYGQGRKQYF. The V call is TRBV3-1, the J call TRBJ2-7, with 8 bases matching TRBD1. CDR3 length: 15 residues. Germline V lookup: CDR1 LGHDT, CDR2 YNNKEL (reference sequence). The V and J ends lost 0 bases and 8 bases, in that order; junction bases with no gene match: 9.

The V call is TRBV12-3 or TRBV12-4, the J call TRBJ2-1; D is undetermined. V lost 4 bases and J 2 bases, leaving 9 bases between the germline ends. The CDR3 runs to 14 residues. CDR3 nucleotides: TGTGCCAGCAGTTCCCAGGTCACCTACAATGAGCAGTTCTTC. This translates into CASSSQVTYNEQFF.

This chain uses TRBV4-2 with TRBJ2-2; a possible D gene is TRBD2 (6 bases). The germline V and J ends were trimmed by 8 bases and 6 bases, with 13 bases remaining between them. There are 13 residues in the CDR3. Germline V lookup: CDR1 LGHNA, CDR2 YNFKEQ. CDR3 DNA sequence: TGTGCCAGCTTGGGACTCTTCGCCGGGGAGCTGTTTTTT. This translates into CASLGLFAGELFF.

V and J are TRBV12-3 or TRBV12-4 and TRBJ1-4; D is ambiguous. V lost 6 bases and J 0 bases, leaving 5 bases between the germline ends. The CDR3 totals 13 residues. CDR3 region: CASSLTTNEKLFF. CDR3 bases: TGTGCCAGCAGCCTTACAACTAATGAAAAACTGTTTTTT.

The J gene is TRBJ1-6, the V gene TRBV12-3 or TRBV12-4; D not certain. Trimming removed 6 bases at V and 4 bases at J, with 4 bases between. The CDR3 has 12 residues. The CDR3 region has the DNA TGTGCCAGCAGCACTTATAATTCACCCCTCCACTTT. It specifies CASSTYNSPLHF.

This sequence joins TRBV12-3 or TRBV12-4 and TRBJ2-2, with D unresolved. CDR3 length equals 15 residues. V was clipped by 3 bases and J by 1 base, with 9 bases between them. The CDR3 DNA reads TGTGCCAGCAGTTTCCCACGGATGAACACCGGGGAGCTGTTTTTT. Its translation is CASSFPRMNTGELFF.

Here the CDR3 reads CASRRKGTVGYSYNEQFF. CDR3 DNA: TGTGCCAGCAGGCGGAAAGGGACAGTAGGTTACTCCTACAATGAGCAGTTCTTC. The chain combines TRBV5-6 with TRBJ2-1; 7 bases match TRBD1. This CDR3 contains 18 residues. Germline values: CDR1 SGHDT, CDR2 YYEEEE. V lost 5 bases and J lost 0; bases outside the gene matches: 14.

V usage is TRBV12-3 or TRBV12-4 and J usage is TRBJ2-7; possible D gene TRBD2, 6 bases. This CDR3 spans 15 amino acids. The germline V and J ends were trimmed by 2 bases and 3 bases, with 14 bases remaining between them. CDR3 amino acids: CASSLKLEGGYEQYF. The CDR3 DNA reads as TGTGCCAGCAGTTTAAAGCTGGAGGGTGGCTACGAGCAGTACTTC.

This clonotype has just a few counts. V and J are TRBV4-1 and TRBJ1-3; 7 positions agree with TRBD1. The CDR3 sequence is 16 residues long. The V gene end was trimmed by 0 bases and the J gene end by 1 base; junction bases not matched to a gene: 3. Germline CDR1 MGHRA, CDR2 YSYEKL. This CDR3 is CASSQDKGASGNTIYF. The CDR3 bases are TGCGCCAGCAGCCAAGATAAGGGGGCGTCTGGAAACACCATATATTTT.